The rows below give T cell receptor beta chains drawn from one sample of a study of radiation and T cells in renal cell carcinoma. Clones were sequenced by immunoSEQ multiplex PCR, and TCRdb holds only the in-frame ones, with some missing. This sample has some 120,000 clones, with roughly four fifths found just once. This material consisted of blood, taken from a patient whose treatment included radiotherapy and nephrectomy. All receptors come from a woman in her sixties with renal cell carcinoma. Both conserved end residues are part of each CDR3. A D gene is named only where the DNA matches it firmly. Not every row has a clone size; where given, it reads once, few, many or a size class.

TRBJ2-1	TRBD2	once	TRBV7-2	TGTGCCAGCAGCTCGATAGCGGGACAGTTCTTC	CASSSIAGQFF
TRBJ2-1	TRBD1	once	TRBV5-1	TGCGCCAGCAGCTTGAGGCCGGGACAGGGTGTTCATGAGCAGTTCTTC	CASSLRPGQGVHEQFF
TRBJ1-2	NA	few	TRBV19	TGTGCCAGTAGTATCCGGCCGGGGGATGGCTACACCTTC	CASSIRPGDGYTF
TRBJ2-7	NA	NA	TRBV5-1	TGCGCCAGCACCTGGGGGATCGAGAGCGGCGAGCAGTACTTC	CASTWGIESGEQYF
TRBJ2-3	NA	NA	TRBV7-9	TGTGCCAGCAGCAAAACAGGGTCGGGCACAGATACGCAGTATTTT	CASSKTGSGTDTQYF
TRBJ2-1	NA	NA	TRBV6-5	TGTGCCAGCAGTTACTCGCCCAGGGGTGAGCAGTTCTTC	CASSYSPRGEQFF
TRBJ2-3	NA	NA	TRBV6-6	TGTGCCAGCAGTTACCCCGGGACTAGCACAGATACGCAGTATTTT	CASSYPGTSTDTQYF
TRBJ1-1	TRBD1	NA	TRBV6-5	TGTGCCAGCAGTTTCGCGACAGGGCTGGGCACTGAAGCTTTCTTT	CASSFATGLGTEAFF
TRBJ1-1	TRBD1	NA	TRBV28	TGTGCCAGCAGTTTCCCCGGGACAGGGAGTGGGGAAGCTTTCTTT	CASSFPGTGSGEAFF
TRBJ2-4	NA	NA	TRBV4-2	TGTGCCAGCAGCCGACCGGACACCGCCAAAAACATTCAGTACTTC	CASSRPDTAKNIQYF
TRBJ2-7	TRBD1	NA	TRBV7-3	TGTGCCAGCAGCGCCAGACAGGGGTACGAGCAGTACTTC	CASSARQGYEQYF
TRBJ2-1	TRBD2	NA	TRBV19	TGTGCCAGTAGTATACCAGCGGGGGGCGTGAGCTCCTACAATGAGCAGTTCTTC	CASSIPAGGVSSYNEQFF
TRBJ1-2	TRBD1	NA	TRBV6-1	TGTGCCAGCAGCGCCGGGACAGAGAACTATGGCTACACCTTC	CASSAGTENYGYTF